This passage covers 13 T cell receptor beta chains from one sample sequenced in a study of blood T cell repertoires in COVID-19. Some clones are missing from TCRdb's copy, which holds only in-frame ones; the method was immunoSEQ multiplex PCR. In the table there are about 34,000 clones, approximately 77% of which are singletons. Sequenced material: peripheral blood. These receptors originate from a human donor in a cohort sampled during active COVID-19.

The chain combines TRBV28 with TRBJ2-4; no clear D. V lost 6 bases to trimming and J lost 8 bases, with 11 bases between them. From germline, CDR1 is MDHEN and CDR2 SYDVKM. This CDR3 is 12 amino acids long. The CDR3 sequence: CASRENPYIQYF. As DNA, the CDR3 is TGTGCCAGCAGGGAGAACCCCTACATTCAGTACTTC.

The gene calls are TRBV11-2 and TRBJ2-3; D is uncertain. The CDR3 totals 11 residues. Germline CDR1 SGHAT, CDR2 FQNNGV. The ends were cut back, 7 bases at V and 6 bases at J, with 8 bases in the middle. The CDR3 bases are TGTGCCAGCACCCCTAGGGATACGCAGTATTTT. This translates into CASTPRDTQYF.

This rearrangement joins TRBV5-4 to TRBJ2-3; D may be TRBD1 (6 bases). Looked up from germline, CDR1 is SGHNT and CDR2 is YYREEE (reference sequence). Trimming took 0 bases from V and 5 from J, leaving 16 bases between them. CDR3 length: 16 amino acids. The CDR3 DNA is TGTGCCAGCAGCTTGGCCCCAAGTGGGGGACAAGATACGCAGTATTTT. Its protein product is CASSLAPSGGQDTQYF.

The chain recombines TRBV27 with TRBJ1-6, with unresolved D. V shed 3 bases and J shed 0 bases, with 6 bases lying between them. The germline V gene encodes CDR1 MNHEY and CDR2 SMNVEV (reference sequence). The CDR3 consists of 15 residues. The CDR3 DNA sequence: TGTGCCAGCAGTTTTGACATCTCCTATAATTCACCCCTCCACTTT. Protein sequence: CASSFDISYNSPLHF.

The chain carries TRBV5-5 and TRBJ1-4, with 10 bases matching TRBD1. The CDR3 has 15 residues. Germline V CDR1 and CDR2: SGHKS, YYEKEE (reference sequence). J gave up 7 bases and V 4 bases, and 7 bases lay outside the gene matches. This CDR3 is CASSPTGTGAEKLFF. The CDR3 DNA is TGTGCCAGCAGCCCTACCGGGACAGGGGCTGAAAAACTGTTTTTT.

This clone has only one observation. The gene calls are TRBV19 and TRBJ2-1; 7 bases match TRBD1. The V and J ends lost 6 bases and 3 bases, in that order; junction bases with no gene match: 5. This CDR3 has 14 amino acids. The germline CDR1 and CDR2 sequences are LNHDA and SQIVND (reference sequence). CDR3 coding DNA: TGTGCCAGTAGAGCGACAGGGAACTACAATGAGCAGTTCTTC. Translation gives CASRATGNYNEQFF.

V is TRBV29-1 and J is TRBJ2-5; 7 nucleotides line up with TRBD1. The V and J ends lost 4 bases and 1 base, in that order; junction bases with no gene match: 9. The germline CDR1 and CDR2 sequences are SQVTM and ANQGSEA. The CDR3 has 15 residues. Written as DNA, the CDR3 is TGCAGCGTTGCAGTGAACAGGGGTAGCCAAGAGACCCAGTACTTC. Translation: CSVAVNRGSQETQYF.

The chain has TRBV6-9 and TRBJ2-1; 7 bases map to TRBD2. The CDR3 runs to 17 residues. CDR1 is MNHGY and CDR2 is SVAAGI in the germline V gene. V lost 2 bases, J lost 7 bases, and 14 bases stayed unmatched. This CDR3 is CASSYDPAGADLNEQFF. The CDR3 DNA reads TGTGCCAGCAGTTATGATCCGGCGGGAGCGGACCTGAATGAGCAGTTCTTC.

The CDR3 DNA reads as TGTGCCAGCAGCCCGGTAGGGGGATCGTCTAAAGCTTTCTTT. Amino acids: CASSPVGGSSKAFF. V gene TRBV5-6 combines with J gene TRBJ1-1; possible D gene TRBD1, 6 bases. V lost 4 bases, J lost 9 bases, and 19 bases lay in between. The germline CDR1 and CDR2 sequences are SGHDT and YYEEEE. This CDR3 is built from 14 residues. The complete variable domain, with remaining parts taken from reference TRBV5-6 and TRBJ1-1, reads DAGVTQSPTHLIKTRGQQVTLRCSPKSGHDTVSWYQQALGQGPQFIFQYYEEEERQRGNFPDRFSGHQFPNYSSELNVNALLLGDSALYLCASSPVGGSSKAFFGQGTRLTVV.

This clone was counted a few times. V gene TRBV5-6 combines with J gene TRBJ2-2; TRBD1 agrees at 10 bases. The V and J ends lost 2 bases and 3 bases, in that order; junction bases with no gene match: 4. Germline assignment: CDR1 SGHDT and CDR2 YYEEEE. The CDR3 runs 16 residues. CDR3 in amino acids: CASSFRDRGYTGELFF. The CDR3 region has the DNA TGTGCCAGCAGCTTCCGGGACAGGGGTTACACCGGGGAGCTGTTTTTT.

The V gene is TRBV30, the J gene TRBJ2-7; maybe TRBD2 (6 bases). Germline V CDR1 and CDR2: GTSNPN, SVGIG (reference sequence). The CDR3 spans 14 residues. V was shortened by 2 bases and J by 0 bases, with 11 bases between the two germline ends. CDR3 region: CAWSKWEASYEQYF. In DNA, the CDR3 is TGTGCCTGGAGTAAGTGGGAGGCCTCCTACGAGCAGTACTTC.

The chain links TRBV24-1 to TRBJ1-5, with 8 bases matching TRBD1. V was clipped by 3 bases and J by 6 bases; unmatched bases: 0. This CDR3 has 13 residues. Germline V CDR1 and CDR2: KGHDR, SFDVKD. The CDR3 protein is CATSDQGAQPQHF. The CDR3 DNA follows: TGTGCCACCAGTGATCAGGGGGCTCAGCCCCAGCATTTT.

The V gene is TRBV28, the J gene TRBJ1-4; possible D gene TRBD1, 6 bases. The germline CDR1 and CDR2 sequences are MDHEN and SYDVKM. This CDR3 contains 14 residues. V was pared by 5 bases and J by 7 bases, with 14 bases between. The CDR3 sequence is CASSPRTVVEKLFF. The CDR3 coding sequence is TGTGCCAGCAGTCCCCGGACAGTTGTTGAAAAACTGTTTTTT.